What follows are 25 T cell receptor beta chains derived from one specimen sequenced in a study of T cell changes during pregnancy in multiple sclerosis (dated by TCRdb to about 2019). Receptor amplification or capture employed the immunoSEQ multiplex PCR assay. As stored in TCRdb, this immuneACCESS dataset retains in-frame rearrangements with V and J assigned. A fraction of the clones does not appear; measured against another copy, unresolved V genes explain less than half of the discrepancy, and the remainder lacks a known reason. This sample gives 30,000 to 45,000 clones in total; 88% of them show up just once. The biggest ten clones account for over 0.5% of the sample. Sample: CD4+ T cells from peripheral blood mononuclear cells, taken in the first trimester of pregnancy. The receptor source for this set is a female donor with multiple sclerosis, enrolled in a pregnancy study.

The chain joins TRBV30 to TRBJ2-7; TRBD1 matches 9 bases. Trimming cost V 5 bases and J 3 bases; bases outside gene matches: 8. Germline CDR1 is GTSNPN and CDR2 is SVGIG (reference sequence). CDR3 length equals 14 residues. The CDR3 sequence is CAWGPGTGIYEQYF. In nucleotides, the CDR3 is TGTGCCTGGGGACCCGGGACAGGGATCTACGAGCAGTACTTC.

This clone has more than one count but fewer than ten. The V and J genes are TRBV19 and TRBJ1-1, with TRBD1 matching 10 bases. V lost 6 bases to trimming and J lost 1 base; unmatched junction nucleotides: 2. CDR3 length equals 14 residues. From germline, CDR1 is LNHDA and CDR2 SQIVND (reference sequence). CDR3 loop: CASRGTGENTEAFF. The CDR3 DNA follows: TGTGCCAGTAGAGGGACAGGGGAGAACACTGAAGCTTTCTTT.

The V gene is TRBV10-1, the J gene TRBJ1-2, with 7 bases matching TRBD1. V trimming: 8 bases; J trimming: 5 bases; junction bases outside the gene matches: 2. This CDR3 is 11 amino acids long. Germline CDR1 reads WNHNN; CDR2 reads SYGVQD (reference sequence). CDR3 sequence reads: CASARGYGYTF. Written as DNA, the CDR3 is TGCGCCAGCGCCAGGGGGTATGGCTACACCTTC.

This chain uses TRBV5-1 with TRBJ2-7; 7 bases align to TRBD1. Germline V gene data show CDR1 as SGHRS and CDR2 as YFSETQ. This CDR3 is 15 amino acids long. V was pared by 4 bases and J by 0 bases, with 7 bases of the junction left unmatched. Here the CDR3 DNA reads TGCGCCAGCAGCGCCCGACAGGGAAGCTCCTACGAGCAGTACTTC. Translating it yields CASSARQGSSYEQYF.

The genes are TRBV5-4 and TRBJ2-1; a possible D gene is TRBD2 (6 bases). This CDR3 region has 16 residues. Germline V gene data show CDR1 as SGHNT and CDR2 as YYREEE (reference sequence). V lost 0 bases, J lost 6 bases, and 16 bases lay in between. The CDR3 nucleotides are TGTGCCAGCAGCTTGGACCGGGGAGGCGGTGGCAATGAGCAGTTCTTC. This codes for CASSLDRGGGGNEQFF.

Here the CDR3 DNA reads TGTGCCAGCAGCGACAGGGGGGGGGAGACCCAGTACTTC. Its translation is CASSDRGGETQYF. The chain is built from TRBV11-3 and TRBJ2-5, with 9 bases lining up with TRBD1. Germline V gene data show CDR1 as SGHNT and CDR2 as YENEEA. The length of the CDR3 is 13 residues. Germline trimming cut 5 bases from V and 5 bases from J; bases unmatched to any gene: 3.

J is TRBJ1-1 and V is TRBV29-1; tentative D call: TRBD1 (5 bases). The V gene's germline CDR1 is SQVTM and CDR2 ANQGSEA. The V end was cut by 1 base, the J end by 4 bases, with 10 bases between. This CDR3 is built from 13 residues. CDR3 DNA sequence: TGCAGCGTTGAAGGCAGGGTGAGCACTGAAGCTTTCTTT. It translates to CSVEGRVSTEAFF.

The chain recombines TRBV6-1 with TRBJ1-2; TRBD1 agrees at 8 bases. Germline CDR1 is MNHNS and CDR2 is SASEGT. Trimming at V came to 5 bases and at J to 8 bases, leaving 7 bases not matched to a gene. The CDR3 totals 13 residues. The CDR3 DNA sequence: TGTGCCAGCAGTCCTCCGGGACAGGCCGGCTACACCTTC. Protein sequence: CASSPPGQAGYTF.

The gene calls are TRBV19 and TRBJ1-4, with unresolved D. This CDR3 comprises 15 residues. V lost 9 bases, J lost 3 bases, and 17 bases lay in between. Germline V gene sequence: CDR1 LNHDA, CDR2 SQIVND (reference sequence). The CDR3 DNA reads as TGTGCCAGCTCCACGACTGGTTCCCCTAATGAAAAACTGTTTTTT. It translates to CASSTTGSPNEKLFF.

The chain's CDR3 is CASSEDVQAGVPYEQYF. The CDR3 DNA reads TGTGCCAGCAGTGAAGACGTCCAGGCAGGGGTCCCCTACGAGCAGTACTTC. V usage is TRBV6-1 and J usage is TRBJ2-7; D is perhaps TRBD1 (6 bases). CDR1 is MNHNS and CDR2 is SASEGT in the germline V gene. CDR3 length: 17 residues. Trimming shortened V by 1 base and J by 2 bases, and 18 bases separated the two germline ends.

The V gene is TRBV30, the J gene TRBJ2-2; D not certain. The CDR3 is made up of 12 amino acids. The V end was cut by 0 bases, the J end by 4 bases, with 3 bases between. CDR1 and CDR2 (germline): GTSNPN, SVGIG (reference sequence). CDR3 bases: TGTGCCTGGAGTGTACTCACCGGGGAGCTGTTTTTT. Its protein product is CAWSVLTGELFF.

The chain employs TRBV28 and TRBJ2-4; 14 nucleotides match TRBD2. The CDR3 spans 18 residues. J gave up 7 bases and V 6 bases, and 14 bases lay outside the gene matches. Germline assignment: CDR1 MDHEN and CDR2 SYDVKM. The CDR3 reads CASSSATRTSGRRNIQYF. DNA for the CDR3: TGTGCCAGCAGCTCCGCGACGAGGACTAGCGGGAGGCGGAACATTCAGTACTTC.

The rearrangement joins TRBV7-9 to TRBJ1-6; 11 bases match TRBD1. V gave up 4 bases and J gave up 10 bases; unmatched junction bases: 9. CDR1 is SEHNR and CDR2 is FQNEAQ in the germline V gene (reference sequence). The CDR3 extends over 16 amino acids. For the CDR3, the DNA is TGTGCCAGCAGCTCCGGACCGGGACAGGGGGGATCACCCCTCCACTTT. Its protein is CASSSGPGQGGSPLHF.

The chain links TRBV6-1 to TRBJ2-7; 8 positions agree with TRBD1. The V gene end was trimmed by 2 bases and the J gene end by 1 base; junction bases not matched to a gene: 7. The CDR3 runs 16 residues. Germline V gene lookup returns CDR1 MNHNS and CDR2 SASEGT. The CDR3 is CASSEIRTGLSYEQYF. The DNA for the CDR3 is TGTGCCAGCAGTGAAATTAGGACAGGGTTATCCTACGAGCAGTACTTC.

The chain employs TRBV7-3 and TRBJ2-1; 7 bases line up with TRBD2. The CDR3 totals 18 residues. V trimming: 5 bases; J trimming: 0 bases; junction bases outside the gene matches: 13. CDR1 and CDR2 from the germline V gene are SGHTA and FQGTGA. CDR3 region: CASSPRASGLSSYNEQFF. The DNA for the CDR3 is TGTGCCAGCAGCCCGAGGGCTAGCGGTCTTAGCTCCTACAATGAGCAGTTCTTC.

The V gene is TRBV10-3, the J gene TRBJ1-1; 11 nucleotides line up with TRBD1. The germline gives CDR1 ENHRY, CDR2 SYGVKD. This CDR3 region has 14 residues. V lost 6 bases, J lost 5 bases, and 5 bases stayed unmatched. DNA of the CDR3: TGTGCCATCAGGGGGACAGGGGGTGGTACTGAAGCTTTCTTT. Encoded protein: CAIRGTGGGTEAFF.

This clone was observed a handful of times. The chain employs TRBV5-4 and TRBJ2-1; 12 bases are a match to TRBD2. The CDR3 extends over 16 amino acids. Germline trimming cut 0 bases from V and 9 bases from J; bases unmatched to any gene: 7. The V gene's germline CDR1 is SGHNT and CDR2 YYREEE (reference sequence). The chain's CDR3 is CASSLGLAGVVGEQFF. CDR3 in DNA: TGTGCCAGCAGCTTGGGACTAGCGGGAGTTGTAGGTGAGCAGTTCTTC.

The table lists this clone with a count of one. The chain employs TRBV7-8 and TRBJ2-1; 10 nucleotides agree with TRBD1. CDR1 and CDR2 from the germline V gene are SGHVS and FQNEAQ. There are 15 residues in the CDR3. V shed 5 bases, J shed 9 bases, and the junction held 10 bases outside the gene matches. This CDR3 reads CASSPPDRGFGEQFF. CDR3 coding DNA: TGTGCCAGCAGCCCCCCGGACAGGGGGTTCGGTGAGCAGTTCTTC. Together with reference TRBV7-8 and TRBJ2-1, the CDR3 gives the full variable domain: GAGVSQSPRYKVAKRGQDVALRCDPISGHVSLFWYQQALGQGPEFLTYFQNEAQLDKSGLPSDRFFAERPEGSVSTLKIQRTQQEDSAVYLCASSPPDRGFGEQFFGPGTRLTVL.

The chain links TRBV5-1 to TRBJ2-3; D is unclear. Per germline, CDR1 SGHRS and CDR2 YFSETQ. CDR3 length: 13 residues. V was cut by 3 bases and J by 5 bases, with 10 bases left in between. CDR3 coding DNA: TGCGCCAGCAGCTCCCCCCAGGAAGATACGCAGTATTTT. Residues: CASSSPQEDTQYF.

The gene calls are TRBV30 and TRBJ1-5, with D unresolved. Germline V gene sequence: CDR1 GTSNPN, CDR2 SVGIG (reference sequence). The V gene lost 0 bases and the J gene lost 0 bases, with 3 bases spanning the gap. The CDR3 sequence is 13 residues long. The chain's CDR3 is CAWSVLSNQPQHF. The CDR3, as DNA: TGTGCCTGGAGTGTCCTTAGCAATCAGCCCCAGCATTTT.

The V call is TRBV6-1, the J call TRBJ1-3; TRBD1 is a possible D gene (5 bases). The germline CDR1 and CDR2 sequences are MNHNS and SASEGT. The germline V and J ends were trimmed by 6 bases and 0 bases, with 12 bases remaining between them. The CDR3 is 15 amino acids. CDR3: CASSGGSSSGNTIYF. CDR3 bases: TGTGCCAGCAGCGGGGGTTCCAGCTCTGGAAACACCATATATTTT.

The chain carries TRBV20-1 and TRBJ2-7; 8 bases are a match to TRBD1. Germline trimming cut 7 bases from V and 3 bases from J; bases unmatched to any gene: 2. CDR3 size: 11 residues. Germline V gene sequence: CDR1 DFQATT, CDR2 SNEGSKA (reference sequence). The CDR3 reads CSGQGIYEQYF. The DNA for the CDR3 is TGCAGTGGACAGGGGATCTACGAGCAGTACTTC.

The chain joins TRBV6-5 to TRBJ2-7; D gene ambiguous. The germline CDR1 and CDR2 sequences are MNHEY and SVGAGI. This CDR3 is built from 13 residues. The germline V and J ends were trimmed by 8 bases and 2 bases, with 13 bases remaining between them. Here the CDR3 reads CASQRDIPYEQYF. The CDR3 nucleotides are TGTGCCAGCCAACGTGACATACCCTACGAGCAGTACTTC.

The rearrangement uses TRBV30 and TRBJ2-3; 7 bases are a match to TRBD1. V lost 3 bases, J lost 3 bases, and 12 bases stayed unmatched. The CDR3 runs 16 residues. Germline CDR1 reads GTSNPN; CDR2 reads SVGIG (reference sequence). Here the CDR3 reads CAWSSAGDRVTDTQYF. The CDR3 DNA reads as TGTGCCTGGAGCTCCGCCGGTGACAGGGTAACAGATACGCAGTATTTT. Full variable domain (rest looked up from reference TRBV30 and TRBJ2-3): SQTIHQWPATLVQPVGSPLSLECTVEGTSNPNLYWYRQAAGRGLQLLFYSVGIGQISSEVPQNLSASRPQDRQFILSSKKLLLSDSGFYLCAWSSAGDRVTDTQYFGPGTRLTVL.

CDR3 coding DNA: TGTGCCAGCAGTCCCGGAGGAGGTACCGGGGAGCTGTTTTTT. This sequence encodes CASSPGGGTGELFF. V and J are TRBV7-3 and TRBJ2-2, with TRBD2 as a possible D gene (5 bases). Trimming took 6 bases from V and 5 from J, leaving 13 bases between them. The germline gives CDR1 SGHTA, CDR2 FQGTGA. The length of the CDR3 is 14 residues.